This T cell receptor beta chain derives from a study of CD8+ T cells in alopecia areata. Sequencing templates came from extracted RNA that was reverse transcribed into cDNA. Clones were read by immunoSEQ multiplex PCR, and TCRdb kept only the in-frame ones, dropping some. The profile shows 150,000 to 200,000 clones, about 65% of them singletons. Treatment specified: oral pan-JAK inhibitor, 5-10 mg twice daily. There are 16 residues in the CDR3. CDR1 is GTSNPN, CDR2 SVGIG, per germline (reference sequence). Trimming removed 4 bases from V and 1 base from J, with 19 bases in between. This clone was counted a few times.

This rearrangement joins TRBV30 to TRBJ1-1; possible D gene TRBD1, 5 bases. This material consisted of CD4+ T cells sorted from blood, taken at approximately week 50, from a patient treated with tofacitinib. This sequence was found in a human donor with alopecia areata. This CDR3 reads CAWTGTSDQRNTEAFF. The CDR3 DNA is TGTGCCTGGACCGGGACCTCCGATCAGAGGAACACTGAAGCTTTCTTT.